This T cell receptor (beta chain) was profiled in a study of beta chain features in type 1 diabetes. Study findings and constraints: Patients' naive, central memory and regulatory TCRB repertoires appeared more alike than those of healthy donors. Among all four CD4+ subsets, Type 1 diabetes patients had TCRB CDR3s that were moderately but significantly shorter.

Purity of each sorted population was above 95%. Only a few counts were recorded for this clone. Its target is not known. Reverse transcription of all isolated RNA meant that expressed TCRB transcripts were sequenced. This table comes from immunoSEQ multiplex PCR, and its TCRdb copy is limited to in-frame clones, with some not included. This table has 300,000 to 450,000 clones, 10% to 15% appearing once. V was pared by 3 bases and J by 0 bases, with 8 bases of the junction left unmatched. CDR1 and CDR2 from the germline V gene are MDHEN and SYDVKM. CDR3 size: 17 residues. This rearrangement joins TRBV28 to TRBJ2-1; 7 bases line up with TRBD1. The material sequenced was naive CD4+ T cells from blood. The clonotype comes from a young woman with type 1 diabetes. In DNA form, the CDR3 reads TGTGCCAGCAGTTTTGCCCCAGGGGGAAGCTCCTACAATGAGCAGTTCTTC. Translation: CASSFAPGGSSYNEQFF.